This is a list of T cell receptor beta chains from one sample in a study of CD8 T cells in ankylosing spondylitis. TCRdb analysed the 5' RACE reads with MiXCR anew, one entry per CDR3 protein. Of some 350,000 distinct CDR3 sequences in the sample, about 15% were seen once. The sequencing sample was made of blood, either unsorted or a sorted T cell fraction (not recorded which). The origin of the receptors is a male donor with ankylosing spondylitis or in good health (not recorded which). CDR3s include the opening cysteine and the closing phenylalanine or tryptophan. The D gene is left open where the match is weak. Expanded clones are given a class, and other clones once, few, many or no size at all.

DNA	CDR3	D	size	V	J
TGCAGTGCTAGCGTAGGGGGCTATCAGCCCCAGCATTTT	CSASVGGYQPQHF	TRBD1	-	TRBV20-1	TRBJ1-5
TGTGCCAGCAGCCAAGATAAACAGCCCCAGCATTTT	CASSQDKQPQHF	-	-	TRBV3-1	TRBJ1-5
TGCGCCAGCAGCTTCGGGCGGAACAATGAGCAGTTCTTC	CASSFGRNNEQFF	-	few	TRBV5-1	TRBJ2-1
TGCAGTGCTAGCGGGGGGACCCACCGAGAGACCCAGTACTTC	CSASGGTHRETQYF	TRBD2	-	TRBV20-1	TRBJ2-5
TGCGCCAGCATGAGAACGGGAGCGAATGCCGGGGAGCTGTTTTTT	CASMRTGANAGELFF	-	few	TRBV5-1	TRBJ2-2
TGTGCCAGCAGCCCCCGACTAGCGGTTAGCTCCTACAATGAGCAGTTCTTC	CASSPRLAVSSYNEQFF	TRBD2	many	TRBV7-9	TRBJ2-1
TGTGCCAGCAGTTTATCCGCAGGGGCCGGGTCCAAAAACATTCAGTACTTC	CASSLSAGAGSKNIQYF	-	few	TRBV27	TRBJ2-4
TGTGCCATCAGTGAGTCGAAAACGGACAAGCAGTACTTC	CAISESKTDKQYF	-	-	TRBV10-3	TRBJ2-7
TGTGCCAGCAGTCGTCCCCATCGGGAGACTTTCTTT	CASSRPHRETFF	-	-	TRBV6-5	TRBJ1-1
TGCGCCAGCAGTGCGGGAAATTACTACGAGCAGTACTTC	CASSAGNYYEQYF	-	-	TRBV5-1	TRBJ2-7
TGTGCCAGCACCAGGGGGCGGGAGCAGTTCTTC	CASTRGREQFF	TRBD1	-	TRBV6-5	TRBJ2-1
TGTGCCAGCAGTAAAGACAGCGGTTCACCCCTCCACTTT	CASSKDSGSPLHF	-	-	TRBV7-9	TRBJ1-6
TGCAGTGCTAGATCCCTCTCCCCATGGACGAACACTGAAGCTTTCTTT	CSARSLSPWTNTEAFF	-	many	TRBV20-1	TRBJ1-1
TGTGCCAGCAGTATGGGTTTTGAAGAGACCCAGTACTTC	CASSMGFEETQYF	-	-	TRBV12-3/TRBV12-4	TRBJ2-5
TGTGCCAGCAGTCTTTCGTATGGCTACACCTTC	CASSLSYGYTF	-	many	TRBV12-3/TRBV12-4	TRBJ1-2
TGTGCCAGCAGCATTCGGACTAACACTGAAGCTTTCTTT	CASSIRTNTEAFF	-	-	TRBV11-3	TRBJ1-1
TGTGCCAGCAGCTTAGGTCGGGGGCAGTTCTTC	CASSLGRGQFF	-	-	TRBV11-1	TRBJ2-1
TGTGCCAGCAGTGTTGGGGGCAGGGACAATCAGCCCCAGCATTTT	CASSVGGRDNQPQHF	-	-	TRBV6-1	TRBJ1-5
TGTGCCAGCAGCCTCTGGACAGGGCTCAGGAACACTGAAGCTTTCTTT	CASSLWTGLRNTEAFF	TRBD1	few	TRBV7-9	TRBJ1-1
TGTGCCAGCAGCGCGGGGGGGCAATACAATGAGCAGTTCTTC	CASSAGGQYNEQFF	TRBD2	many	TRBV25-1	TRBJ2-1
TGTGCCACCGGCGTTGACTCAAACACCATATATTTT	CATGVDSNTIYF	-	few	TRBV10-3	TRBJ1-3
TGTGCCAGCCAGGGGGGAGGCAATGAGCAGTTCTTC	CASQGGGNEQFF	-	-	TRBV2	TRBJ2-1
TGTGCCATCAGTGAGTCGGGATCGGGAGTACGCTCCTACAATGAGCAGTTCTTC	CAISESGSGVRSYNEQFF	-	few	TRBV10-3	TRBJ2-1
TGTGCCATCAGGGGGGCGCTCCAAGAGACCCAGTACTTC	CAIRGALQETQYF	-	many	TRBV10-3	TRBJ2-5
TGCGCCAGCAGCTTGGCTTATAGATCAGGACAGCCGGGGAAACTTAATGAGCAGTTCTTC	CASSLAYRSGQPGKLNEQFF	-	few	TRBV5-1	TRBJ2-1
TGTGCCAGCAGCCCGGGGGTGACAGGGGATCCATCAGATACGCAGTATTTT	CASSPGVTGDPSDTQYF	TRBD1	-	TRBV11-3	TRBJ2-3
TGCGCCAGCAGCAACAAACACCTGGACAGGGCCTCCCTGGCAGGAGAGACCCAGTACTTC	CASSNKHLDRASLAGETQYF	TRBD1	-	TRBV5-1	TRBJ2-5
TGTGCCAGCAGCCCCGCCCTGGGGCAGGGGTTGGGTGCTTTCTTT	CASSPALGQGLGAFF	-	few	TRBV28	TRBJ1-1
TGTGCCAGCAGTTCCCTACGGACTAGCGGGAGGGTCGGGGAGCTGTTTTTT	CASSSLRTSGRVGELFF	TRBD2	-	TRBV27	TRBJ2-2
TGTGCCAGCATGAGGCCGGGAGGATTTTCCGGGGAGCTGTTTTTT	CASMRPGGFSGELFF	TRBD2	once	TRBV2	TRBJ2-2
TGTGCCAGCAGCCGCCGGACAGGAGATGGCTACACCTTC	CASSRRTGDGYTF	TRBD1	many	TRBV4-2	TRBJ1-2
TGCGCCAGCAGCCAAGATCGGAGGGAGGAATGGTACCAAGAGACCCAGTACTTC	CASSQDRREEWYQETQYF	-	-	TRBV4-1	TRBJ2-5
TGCAGCGCGGACAGGGGAGTAGATGATGGCTACACCTTC	CSADRGVDDGYTF	TRBD1	many	TRBV29-1	TRBJ1-2
TGTGCCAGCACCCGGAGAGGGGCGGCGAACTATGGCTACACCTTC	CASTRRGAANYGYTF	-	-	TRBV12-3/TRBV12-4	TRBJ1-2
TGTGCCAGGGGTAACGGGCCCACAGATACGCAGTATTTT	CARGNGPTDTQYF	-	few	TRBV2	TRBJ2-3
TGTGCCAGCAGCCGGGACTCCCACCCCCAAGAGACCCAGTACTTC	CASSRDSHPQETQYF	-	few	TRBV7-2	TRBJ2-5
TGTGCCAGCAGCACCCGCGGGCCGAACACTGAAGCTTTCTTT	CASSTRGPNTEAFF	-	-	TRBV6-1	TRBJ1-1
TGCAGTGCTAGAGATACCCACGAGCAGTACTTC	CSARDTHEQYF	-	-	TRBV20-1	TRBJ2-7
TGTGCCAGCAGCCAACCCTCTGAGCAGTACTTC	CASSQPSEQYF	-	few	TRBV11-2	TRBJ2-7
TGTGCCAGCAGTAGCAAACAGGGCCCTAACTATGGCTACACCTTC	CASSSKQGPNYGYTF	-	-	TRBV27	TRBJ1-2
TGTGCCTGGAGCGGCCAGTCGGAAGCTTTCTTT	CAWSGQSEAFF	-	many	TRBV30	TRBJ1-1
TGTGCCAGCAGCTTAGATAGGCTACCCTACAATGAGCAGTTCTTC	CASSLDRLPYNEQFF	-	few	TRBV7-2	TRBJ2-1
TGCGCCAGCAGCCAAGATCTGCAGGGTCTCCGCTATGGCTACACCTTC	CASSQDLQGLRYGYTF	-	few	TRBV4-1	TRBJ1-2
TGCGCCAGCAGCCAAGTTGGACAGGGAAAGGTTGGCTACACCTTC	CASSQVGQGKVGYTF	TRBD1	-	TRBV4-1	TRBJ1-2
TGTGCCAGCAGCCTGAACAGCAAAAACATTCAGTACTTC	CASSLNSKNIQYF	-	-	TRBV11-3	TRBJ2-4
TGTGCCAGCAGCTTAAATCGCCTAGCGGGGGTCCAAGAGACCCAGTACTTC	CASSLNRLAGVQETQYF	TRBD2	few	TRBV11-3	TRBJ2-5
TGTGCCAGCAGGTCCTATATAGGGACATTCAACACTGAAGCTTTCTTT	CASRSYIGTFNTEAFF	-	few	TRBV11-1	TRBJ1-1
TGTGCCAGCAGGCAGACAGGGGTCGGGCAGCCCCAGCATTTT	CASRQTGVGQPQHF	TRBD1	many	TRBV12-3/TRBV12-4	TRBJ1-5
TGTGCCGCCGGGAAGGGACAGACGAACACCGGGGAGCTGTTTTTT	CAAGKGQTNTGELFF	TRBD1	-	TRBV10-3	TRBJ2-2
TGTGCTAGTGGTGGCCGGGACAGCAATAATTCACCCCTCCACTTT	CASGGRDSNNSPLHF	TRBD1	few	TRBV12-5	TRBJ1-6
TGTGCCAGCAGCTTAGCGAGACTAGCGTTCACAGATACGCAGTATTTT	CASSLARLAFTDTQYF	TRBD2	-	TRBV7-2	TRBJ2-3
TGTGCCAGCAGCCGGACGAAGACGGAGCAGTACTTC	CASSRTKTEQYF	-	few	TRBV3-1	TRBJ2-7
TGTGCCACCAGTGATTTAATTCATGAGCAGTTCTTC	CATSDLIHEQFF	-	-	TRBV24-1	TRBJ2-1